Listed here are 15 T cell receptor beta chains from one sample, sequenced in a study of identifying expanded T cells in peripheral blood. Assay used: immunoSEQ multiplex PCR; TCRdb lists only in-frame clones, some missing. The table shows 95,000 to 150,000 clones, with roughly 82% occurring only once. What was sequenced was blood. These receptors were taken from a person aged 18 to 70 in good health.

The V call is TRBV7-9, the J call TRBJ1-1; 7 nucleotides line up with TRBD1. The ends lost 4 bases at V and 6 bases at J; junction bases unmatched: 8. The CDR3 has 14 residues. Per the germline V gene, CDR1 is SEHNR and CDR2 is FQNEAQ (reference sequence). The CDR3 sequence is CASSSSDRAAEAFF. The CDR3 nucleotides are TGTGCCAGCAGCTCCTCTGACAGGGCCGCTGAAGCTTTCTTT.

This clone was seen only a few times. The chain links TRBV6-1 to TRBJ2-3; 12 bases match TRBD2. This CDR3 has 15 amino acids. Germline V lookup: CDR1 MNHNS, CDR2 SASEGT. With V trimmed by 4 bases and J by 1 base, 0 bases remained unmatched. The chain's CDR3 is CASSGLAGGTDTQYF. CDR3 bases: TGTGCCAGCAGTGGACTAGCGGGGGGCACAGATACGCAGTATTTT.

This rearrangement joins TRBV30 to TRBJ2-4, with 7 bases identical to TRBD1. Germline lookup yields CDR1 GTSNPN and CDR2 SVGIG (reference sequence). V gave up 2 bases and J gave up 5 bases; unmatched junction bases: 3. The CDR3 is 13 amino acids. This CDR3 is CAWSLQGQNIQYF. The DNA for the CDR3 is TGTGCCTGGAGTTTACAGGGGCAAAACATTCAGTACTTC.

The V call is TRBV19, the J call TRBJ1-3; 7 bases fit TRBD1. With 5 bases clipped from V and 9 bases from J, the junction kept 13 bases outside the gene matches. The CDR3 extends over 15 amino acids. Germline-derived CDR1 and CDR2 are LNHDA and SQIVND (reference sequence). The chain's CDR3 is CASSSSLDRVSTIYF. In DNA form, the CDR3 reads TGTGCCAGTAGTTCCTCCCTCGACAGGGTGTCCACCATATATTTT.

This rearrangement joins TRBV27 to TRBJ2-1; 8 nucleotides line up with TRBD1. J gave up 8 bases and V 2 bases, and 5 bases lay outside the gene matches. Germline V lookup: CDR1 MNHEY, CDR2 SMNVEV (reference sequence). This CDR3 contains 14 residues. This CDR3 reads CASSLLQGAHEQFF. CDR3 sequence (DNA): TGTGCCAGCAGTTTACTCCAGGGGGCCCATGAGCAGTTCTTC.

The sample holds a few counts of this clone. The chain couples TRBV18 to TRBJ2-3; D gene unclear. The CDR3 is 13 amino acids. V was clipped by 2 bases and J by 1 base, with 4 bases between them. Per germline, CDR1 KGHSH and CDR2 LQKENI. CDR3 DNA sequence: TGTGCCAGCTCACCAAGGGGCACAGATACGCAGTATTTT. Its protein is CASSPRGTDTQYF.

In DNA, the CDR3 is TGTGCCAGCAGCAGCCAGGATGGGTGGACTGAAGCTTTCTTT. Translation: CASSSQDGWTEAFF. The chain recombines TRBV7-8 with TRBJ1-1; D is ambiguous. The CDR3 sequence is 14 residues long. Germline CDR1 SGHVS, CDR2 FQNEAQ. Trimming left V 5 bases short and J 5 bases short, with 15 bases between.

V and J are TRBV4-1 and TRBJ2-7; 9 nucleotides agree with TRBD1. Per the germline V gene, CDR1 is MGHRA and CDR2 is YSYEKL. Trimming cost V 0 bases and J 6 bases; bases outside gene matches: 9. CDR3 length: 16 residues. The CDR3 reads CASSQDRMDRGREQYF. In DNA form, the CDR3 reads TGCGCCAGCAGCCAAGATAGAATGGACAGGGGTCGCGAGCAGTACTTC.

V gene TRBV18 combines with J gene TRBJ1-2; a weak D match, TRBD1 (6 bases). This CDR3 is 16 amino acids long. Trimming took off 1 base at V and 4 bases at J, with 16 bases between the two ends. The V gene's germline CDR1 is KGHSH and CDR2 LQKENI. The DNA for the CDR3 is TGTGCCAGCTCACCACGGACAGATTCTTCCGTCTATGGCTACACCTTC. Translation: CASSPRTDSSVYGYTF.

In DNA, the CDR3 is TGTGCCAGCAGCAGGGACAGACAAGAGACCCAGTACTTC. Amino acid sequence: CASSRDRQETQYF. The chain joins TRBV2 to TRBJ2-5; 7 bases map to TRBD1. Germline loops: CDR1 SNHLY, CDR2 FYNNEI. V lost 6 bases to trimming and J lost 2 bases; unmatched junction nucleotides: 3. This CDR3 is 13 amino acids long.

The gene calls are TRBV7-2 and TRBJ2-2; D unresolved. V dropped 1 base and J dropped 0 bases, with 12 bases sitting between them. CDR1 and CDR2 (germline): SGHTA, FQGNSA. This CDR3 has 17 residues. This CDR3 is CASSLVGSFANTGELFF. The CDR3 DNA follows: TGTGCCAGCAGCTTAGTAGGTAGTTTCGCGAACACCGGGGAGCTGTTTTTT.

This rearrangement joins TRBV6-5 to TRBJ1-2; TRBD1 might be the D (5 bases). The V and J ends lost 0 bases and 8 bases respectively, with 10 bases between them. The length of the CDR3 is 13 residues. In germline, CDR1 is MNHEY, CDR2 SVGAGI. CDR3 nucleotide sequence: TGTGCCAGCAGTTACTCGGCAGGGCACGGCTACACCTTC. The encoded protein is CASSYSAGHGYTF.

The V gene is TRBV10-2, the J gene TRBJ2-5; D possibly matches TRBD1 or TRBD2 (5 bases each). Germline V CDR1 and CDR2: WSHSY, SAAADI. The CDR3 loop spans 16 amino acids. The V and J ends lost 3 bases and 1 base respectively, with 15 bases between them. The CDR3 bases are TGCGCCAGCAGTGATCCGGGACGTACTTTCCAAGAGACCCAGTACTTC. Translating gives CASSDPGRTFQETQYF.

This chain joins TRBV7-2 and TRBJ2-5, with a weak D call TRBD1 (5 bases). The CDR3 loop spans 18 amino acids. The V end was cut by 1 base, the J end by 2 bases, with 20 bases between. CDR1 SGHTA and CDR2 FQGNSA come from the germline V gene. The CDR3 here is CASSLVEHPGQSQETQYF. The CDR3 region has the DNA TGTGCCAGCAGCTTAGTCGAGCACCCCGGACAATCGCAAGAGACCCAGTACTTC.

The chain couples TRBV6-5 to TRBJ1-1; D is ambiguous. This CDR3 contains 16 residues. In germline, CDR1 is MNHEY, CDR2 SVGAGI. Between the trimmed V and J ends, which lost 0 bases and 1 base, there was a span of 12 bases. In nucleotides, the CDR3 is TGTGCCAGCAGTTACTCGAGTATGAGTCAGAACACTGAAGCTTTCTTT. Protein: CASSYSSMSQNTEAFF.